This TCR beta chain was recovered during a study of T cell repertoires in cytomegalovirus infection. For the study at large: An indication of both CMV infection and matching HLA type came from public TCR beta signatures.

Study-level results: Predominance within the ex vivo response was attributable to HLA-C-restricted CMV-specific TCR beta clonotypes. Accumulated public TCR beta family frequency recognized individuals carrying CMV together with the relevant HLA.

The table lists this clonotype with a few counts. Its antigen remains unknown. TCRdb itself ran the reads through MiXCR, one entry per CDR3 protein. The sample has about 460,000 distinct CDR3 sequences; over 9% are singletons. This CDR3 region has 17 residues. The V end lost 1 base, the J end lost 1 base, and 16 bases lay between the germline ends. Germline loops: CDR1 SEHNR, CDR2 FQNEAQ (reference sequence). The source material was PBMCs. The chain employs TRBV7-9 and TRBJ2-5, with a tentative D call TRBD2 (6 bases). The clonotype comes from a human donor in good health (CMV status not recorded). Some clones in this sample may be carry-over from other donors' samples. The CDR3 DNA is TGTGCCAGCAGCTTAGGAGGGCGGGGACCGTTCCAAGAGACCCAGTACTTC. This sequence encodes CASSLGGRGPFQETQYF.